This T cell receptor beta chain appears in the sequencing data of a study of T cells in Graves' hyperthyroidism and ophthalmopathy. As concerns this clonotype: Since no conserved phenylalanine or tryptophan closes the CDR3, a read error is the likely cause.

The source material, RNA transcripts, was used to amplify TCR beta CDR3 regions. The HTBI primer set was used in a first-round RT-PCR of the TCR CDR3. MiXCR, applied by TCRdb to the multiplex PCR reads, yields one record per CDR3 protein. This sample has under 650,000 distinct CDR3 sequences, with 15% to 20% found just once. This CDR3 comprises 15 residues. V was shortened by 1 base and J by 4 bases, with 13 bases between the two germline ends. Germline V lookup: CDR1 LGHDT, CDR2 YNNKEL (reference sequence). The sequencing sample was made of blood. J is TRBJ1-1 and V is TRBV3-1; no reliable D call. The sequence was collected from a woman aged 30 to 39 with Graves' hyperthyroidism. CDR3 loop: CASSQGPALGTEAFL. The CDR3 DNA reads TGTGCCAGCAGCCAAGGCCCCGCCTTAGGCACTGAAGCTTTCCTT.